These T cell receptor beta chains were read from a single sample in a study of blood T cell repertoires in COVID-19. The method was immunoSEQ multiplex PCR; TCRdb's version includes in-frame clones alone and lacks a portion of them. Of 300,000 to 400,000 clones detected, 87% appear once; the ten largest clones hold about 6%. Sequenced input: peripheral blood. The receptors were gathered from a woman aged 50 to 65 with COVID-19, enrolled during active disease. Both conserved end residues are part of each CDR3. The D gene is left open where the match is weak. Rows give clone size only sometimes, using once, few, many, or a class for an expanded clone.

>TRBD1|-|TRBJ1-1|TRBV3-1/TRBV3-2
CASSQRGDRPRNTEAFF
TGTGCCAGCAGCCAAAGGGGGGACAGGCCGAGGAACACTGAAGCTTTCTTT
>-|once|TRBJ2-1|TRBV28
CASREQGQMEFF
TGTGCCAGCAGGGAACAGGGTCAGATGGAGTTCTTC
>-|-|TRBJ2-7|TRBV11-2
CASTLSYEQYF
TGTGCCAGCACCCTCTCCTACGAGCAGTACTTC
>-|-|TRBJ2-7|TRBV11-3
CASSLGWRRDPSYEQYF
TGTGCCAGCAGCTTAGGATGGAGGAGGGACCCATCCTACGAGCAGTACTTC
>TRBD2|-|TRBJ2-2|TRBV4-1
CASSPPGAGNTGELFF
TGCGCCAGCAGCCCCCCGGGAGCGGGAAACACCGGGGAGCTGTTTTTT
>-|few|TRBJ2-1|TRBV7-3
CASSSLADYNEQFF
TGTGCCAGCAGTTCCCTAGCTGATTACAATGAGCAGTTCTTC
>-|-|TRBJ2-7|TRBV23-1
CASSQLVQGGLGTNYEQYF
TGCGCCAGCAGTCAATTAGTACAGGGGGGTTTGGGGACTAACTACGAGCAGTACTTC
>-|once|TRBJ1-1|TRBV6-2/TRBV6-3
CASSYWGAEAFF
TGTGCCAGCAGTTATTGGGGGGCTGAAGCTTTCTTT
>TRBD1|-|TRBJ2-3|TRBV5-1
CASSFDRGTDTQYF
TGCGCCAGCAGCTTTGACAGGGGCACAGATACGCAGTATTTT
>-|-|TRBJ1-3|TRBV4-2
CASSQEIVFAREWRDSGNTIYF
TGTGCCAGCAGCCAAGAGATCGTCTTTGCCCGGGAGTGGCGAGACTCTGGAAACACCATATATTTT
>-|-|TRBJ2-4|TRBV12-5
CASGLEQGQRNIQYF
TGTGCTAGTGGTTTGGAACAGGGACAAAGGAACATTCAGTACTTC
>-|-|TRBJ1-1|TRBV5-6
CASSFDSVTEAFF
TGTGCCAGCAGCTTCGACAGCGTCACTGAAGCTTTCTTT
>-|once|TRBJ1-2|TRBV18
CASSPPSGRDYGYTF
TGTGCCAGCTCACCACCGTCAGGGAGGGACTATGGCTACACCTTC
>-|-|TRBJ2-6|TRBV11-3
CASSPAGRGWANVLTF
TGTGCCAGCAGCCCAGCCGGAAGGGGCTGGGCCAACGTCCTGACTTTC
>-|-|TRBJ2-1|TRBV25-1
CASSDPGSSYNEQFF
TGTGCCAGCAGTGACCCAGGGTCTTCCTACAATGAGCAGTTCTTC
>TRBD2|-|TRBJ2-5|TRBV19
CASSSGGLETQYF
TGTGCCAGTAGTAGCGGGGGGTTAGAGACCCAGTACTTC
>-|-|TRBJ2-5|TRBV7-9
CASSLTRTGRETQYF
TGTGCCAGCAGCTTAACTAGGACCGGGAGAGAGACCCAGTACTTC
>TRBD1|-|TRBJ2-7|TRBV7-9
CASTLGQGSYEQYF
TGTGCCAGCACTCTAGGACAGGGTAGCTACGAGCAGTACTTC
>-|few|TRBJ2-4|TRBV5-4
CASSPGGTDKNIQYF
TGTGCCAGCAGCCCGGGGGGGACAGATAAAAACATTCAGTACTTC
>-|-|TRBJ2-7|TRBV7-2
CASSLVAVMNEQYF
TGTGCCAGCAGCTTAGTGGCGGTTATGAACGAGCAGTACTTC
>-|-|TRBJ2-3|TRBV10-1
CASMETGYTDTQYF
TGCGCCAGCATGGAGACGGGATACACAGATACGCAGTATTTT
>TRBD1|-|TRBJ1-6|TRBV5-8
CASSQTGVSYNSPLHF
TGTGCCAGCAGCCAGACAGGGGTCTCCTATAATTCACCCCTCCACTTT
>-|-|TRBJ2-1|TRBV27
CASSAVLAEQFF
TGTGCCAGCAGCGCTGTACTAGCCGAGCAGTTCTTC
>TRBD2|-|TRBJ2-3|TRBV19
CARSGRPSGYSTDTQYF
TGTGCCAGATCGGGGAGACCTAGCGGATATAGCACAGATACGCAGTATTTT
>-|-|TRBJ1-4|TRBV6-6
CASSPGRVPSNEKLFF
TGTGCCAGCAGCCCCGGGAGGGTTCCTTCTAATGAAAAACTGTTTTTT
>-|-|TRBJ1-2|TRBV6-6
CASSHYRDTTSNYGYTF
TGTGCCAGCAGTCATTACCGGGACACCACTTCTAACTATGGCTACACCTTC
>-|-|TRBJ1-6|TRBV19
CASSIDGQIYNSPLHF
TGTGCCAGTAGTATAGATGGACAGATCTATAATTCACCCCTCCACTTT
>-|-|TRBJ2-3|TRBV5-1
CASRSQAITDTQYF
TGCGCCAGCAGATCTCAGGCGATCACAGATACGCAGTATTTT
>-|-|TRBJ1-1|TRBV27
CASSLFPPGAGTEAFF
TGTGCCAGCAGTTTATTCCCACCTGGGGCTGGGACTGAAGCTTTCTTT
>-|-|TRBJ1-2|TRBV4-1
CASSQVGIVLGGYTF
TGCGCCAGCAGCCAAGTCGGGATAGTTTTGGGTGGCTACACCTTC
>-|-|TRBJ2-7|TRBV6-1
CASSEDRDTTQYF
TGTGCCAGCAGTGAAGACCGGGACACCACGCAGTACTTC
>-|-|TRBJ2-3|TRBV19
CASSISGGLGNTQYF
TGTGCCAGTAGTATCTCTGGCGGGCTGGGAAATACGCAGTATTTT
>TRBD1|-|TRBJ1-5|TRBV3-1/TRBV3-2
CASSLSTGVQPQHF
TGTGCCAGCAGCCTCTCGACAGGGGTTCAGCCCCAGCATTTT
>TRBD1|few|TRBJ2-3|TRBV28
CASKDPGTGLSDTQYF
TGTGCCAGCAAGGACCCCGGGACAGGGTTATCGGATACGCAGTATTTT
>-|many|TRBJ1-1|TRBV30
CAWAREHTEAFF
TGTGCCTGGGCAAGGGAGCACACTGAAGCTTTCTTT
>-|-|TRBJ2-1|TRBV19
CASSRGDEQFF
TGTGCCAGTAGTAGGGGGGATGAGCAGTTCTTC
>-|-|TRBJ1-2|TRBV19
CASSISSSTSYGYTF
TGTGCCAGTAGTATTTCTAGCAGCACTAGCTATGGCTACACCTTC
>-|-|TRBJ1-5|TRBV6-5
CASSARADSNQPQHF
TGTGCCAGCAGCGCCAGGGCCGATAGCAATCAGCCCCAGCATTTT
>-|-|TRBJ2-1|TRBV10-2
CASSPDSYNEQFF
TGCGCCAGCAGCCCCGACAGCTACAATGAGCAGTTCTTC
>-|once|TRBJ2-6|TRBV18
CASSPTGSGANVLTF
TGTGCCAGCTCACCAACAGGATCTGGGGCCAACGTCCTGACTTTC
>TRBD2|-|TRBJ2-1|TRBV4-1
CASSQQTSGRAVYNEQFF
TGCGCCAGCAGCCAACAGACTAGCGGGAGGGCCGTTTACAATGAGCAGTTCTTC
>-|-|TRBJ1-5|TRBV6-6
CATTGIYSNQPQHF
TGTGCCACGACCGGGATCTATAGCAATCAGCCCCAGCATTTT
>-|-|TRBJ2-6|TRBV7-8
CASSFGGFSGANVLTF
TGTGCCAGCAGCTTCGGAGGATTTAGTGGGGCCAACGTCCTGACTTTC
>-|-|TRBJ2-5|TRBV4-1
CASSQVLLETQYF
TGCGCCAGCAGCCAAGTACTACTAGAGACCCAGTACTTC
>TRBD2|-|TRBJ2-7|TRBV5-6
CASSLVAGGPGEQYF
TGTGCCAGCAGCTTGGTTGCGGGAGGGCCGGGAGAGCAGTACTTC
>TRBD2|-|TRBJ2-7|TRBV3-1/TRBV3-2
CASSEGVLAVTYEQYF
TGTGCCAGCAGCGAAGGGGTTCTAGCGGTAACCTACGAGCAGTACTTC
>TRBD1|-|TRBJ2-5|TRBV6-5
CASSGRQGGVTQYF
TGTGCCAGCAGCGGGCGACAGGGTGGAGTGACCCAGTACTTC
>TRBD1|-|TRBJ1-4|TRBV11-2
CASSGTEDNEKLFF
TGTGCCAGCAGCGGGACAGAGGATAATGAAAAACTGTTTTTT
>-|-|TRBJ2-2|TRBV21-1
CASSKAEGQNHGAGELFF
TGTGCCAGCAGCAAAGCAGAGGGACAGAATCACGGTGCCGGGGAGCTGTTTTTT
>-|-|TRBJ1-1|TRBV7-6
CASSLAGRVGRGTEAFF
TGTGCCAGCAGCTTAGCGGGCAGGGTCGGTCGGGGGACTGAAGCTTTCTTT
>TRBD2|few|TRBJ2-5|TRBV7-6
CASSLSGGRSTGETQYF
TGTGCCAGCAGCTTGTCGGGGGGAAGGTCGACGGGAGAGACCCAGTACTTC
>-|-|TRBJ2-5|TRBV25-1
CASSLPGGFGQYF
TGTGCCAGCAGTCTACCCGGGGGATTCGGCCAGTACTTC
>TRBD2|-|TRBJ2-1|TRBV5-1
CASSLESGRTNNEQFF
TGCGCCAGCAGCTTGGAGAGCGGGAGGACGAACAATGAGCAGTTCTTC
>-|-|TRBJ2-5|TRBV7-9
CASSLLAFGGSQETQYF
TGTGCCAGCAGCTTACTTGCATTCGGCGGAAGTCAAGAGACCCAGTACTTC
>-|-|TRBJ1-6|TRBV5-6
CASSLRGVRSWYYNSPLHF
TGTGCCAGCAGCTTGAGGGGCGTTCGATCGTGGTACTATAATTCACCCCTCCACTTT
>TRBD2|-|TRBJ2-2|TRBV5-1
CASSAGTTTGELFF
TGCGCCAGCAGCGCTGGGACTACCACCGGGGAGCTGTTTTTT
>TRBD2|-|TRBJ2-1|TRBV15
CATSSSSGRASGEQFF
TGTGCCACCAGCAGTTCTAGCGGGAGGGCTAGTGGTGAGCAGTTCTTC
>-|-|TRBJ1-2|TRBV6-2/TRBV6-3
CASSSTGFGYGYTF
TGTGCCAGCAGTTCGACAGGCTTCGGCTATGGCTACACCTTC
>-|-|TRBJ1-1|TRBV19
CASSPRDTEAFF
TGTGCCAGTAGCCCCCGGGACACTGAAGCTTTCTTT